Shown below are 26 T cell receptor beta chains from a single sample sequenced in a study of response to subunit inactivated influenza vaccine. TCRdb re-analysed the RT-PCR reads in MiXCR, keeping a single row per CDR3 protein. Counted here are about 780,000 distinct CDR3 sequences, around 18% occurring once; the ten biggest clones make up around 9.9%. Material: PBMCs from blood, obtained approximately 5 days after vaccination. These receptors were taken from a man aged 45-65 years who received an inactivated influenza vaccine.

This clonotype was seen ten or more times. The rearrangement links TRBV7-2 to TRBJ2-2, with 10 bases lining up with TRBD1. The germline gives CDR1 SGHTA, CDR2 FQGNSA. Germline trimming cut 4 bases from V and 5 bases from J; bases unmatched to any gene: 4. The CDR3 covers 15 residues. CDR3 bases: TGTGCCAGCAGCTCCCGGACAGGGGGAACCGGGGAGCTGTTTTTT. This sequence encodes CASSSRTGGTGELFF.

This clonotype was observed a few times. The rearrangement uses TRBV28 and TRBJ1-2, with a weak D call TRBD1 (6 bases). The CDR3 length is 13 residues. V was clipped by 7 bases and J by 2 bases, with 11 bases between them. Germline V lookup: CDR1 MDHEN, CDR2 SYDVKM. CDR3 sequence reads: CASTFQGNYGYTF. CDR3 DNA sequence: TGTGCCAGCACCTTCCAGGGGAACTATGGCTACACCTTC.

The V and J genes are TRBV30 and TRBJ2-2; D gene ambiguous. Germline CDR1 is GTSNPN and CDR2 is SVGIG (reference sequence). V was trimmed by 4 bases and J by 4 bases, leaving 4 bases between them. This CDR3 has 11 amino acids. CDR3 sequence reads: CAWTSTGELFF. The CDR3 DNA reads TGTGCCTGGACGAGCACCGGGGAGCTGTTTTTT.

This clonotype appeared a few times. The genes are TRBV15 and TRBJ1-2, with unresolved D. There are 15 residues in the CDR3. The germline V gene encodes CDR1 LNHNV and CDR2 YYDKDF (reference sequence). V was clipped by 0 bases and J by 2 bases, with 10 bases between them. CDR3 sequence (DNA): TGTGCCACCAGCAGAGATCGGATAGGGAACTATGGCTACACCTTC. Encoded protein: CATSRDRIGNYGYTF.

J is TRBJ1-5 and V is TRBV12-3 or TRBV12-4, with 8 nucleotides matching TRBD1. The CDR3 loop spans 15 amino acids. Losses at the gene ends were 6 bases for V and 1 base for J; bases not matched to a gene: 5. The CDR3 nucleotides are TGTGCCAGCAGCTCGCAGGGGGCCAGCAATCAGCCCCAGCATTTT. This encodes CASSSQGASNQPQHF.

The V call is TRBV12-3 or TRBV12-4, the J call TRBJ2-2; 7 positions agree with TRBD1. The CDR3 is made up of 14 amino acids. After removal of 5 bases from V and 5 bases from J, the junction contained 5 bases not matched to a gene. This chain's CDR3 is CASSLQGVTGELFF. The DNA for the CDR3 is TGTGCCAGCAGTCTCCAGGGGGTTACCGGGGAGCTGTTTTTT.

This clonotype has more than one count but fewer than ten. The V gene is TRBV6-1, the J gene TRBJ1-6; D ambiguous. Germline assignment: CDR1 MNHNS and CDR2 SASEGT. The CDR3 consists of 19 residues. Trimming took 6 bases from V and 0 from J, leaving 21 bases between them. The CDR3 here is CASSQRPAPTSSYNSPLHF. The CDR3 bases are TGTGCCAGCAGCCAACGCCCAGCACCTACGAGCTCCTATAATTCACCCCTCCACTTT.

This clonotype was found a few times. The genes are TRBV12-3 or TRBV12-4 and TRBJ1-2; 12 bases map to TRBD1. V gave up 6 bases and J gave up 4 bases; unmatched junction bases: 12. CDR3 size: 17 residues. The chain's CDR3 is CASSLSGTGGDGYGYTF. The CDR3, as DNA: TGTGCCAGCAGCCTGAGTGGGACAGGGGGCGACGGCTATGGCTACACCTTC.

The chain recombines TRBV12-3 or TRBV12-4 with TRBJ1-1; the D gene is possibly TRBD1 (5 bases). CDR3 size: 14 residues. Deletions cut 2 bases from V and 6 bases from J, with 13 bases between. CDR3 sequence (DNA): TGTGCCAGCAGTTTACGTCAGGGACTAGCTGAAGCTTTCTTT. This encodes CASSLRQGLAEAFF.

A remark on this clonotype: This sequence may be a read error, since a much larger clone differs from it by one base. V is TRBV9 and J is TRBJ2-1, with 10 bases lining up with TRBD2. V lost 3 bases and J lost 7; bases outside the gene matches: 13. Germline CDR1 is SGDLS and CDR2 is YYNGEE. The CDR3 loop spans 17 amino acids. The CDR3 spells CASSDPIQGAGGNEQFF. The CDR3 region has the DNA TGTGCCAGCAGCGACCCTATACAAGGAGCGGGAGGGAATGAGCAGTTCTTC.

This clonotype has a handful of counts. The chain recombines TRBV18 with TRBJ1-2; TRBD1 is a possible D gene (6 bases). V was clipped by 4 bases and J by 4 bases, with 16 bases between them. The CDR3 has 15 amino acids. Germline CDR1 and CDR2: KGHSH and LQKENI. CDR3 amino acids: CASSHPNRDLYGYTF. The DNA for the CDR3 is TGTGCCAGCTCACACCCCAACAGGGATCTCTATGGCTACACCTTC.

The chain recombines TRBV25-1 with TRBJ1-1, with no clear D. The ends were cut back, 3 bases at V and 4 bases at J, with 9 bases in the middle. The CDR3 spans 13 residues. Germline loops: CDR1 MGHDK, CDR2 SYGVNS. CDR3 nucleotide sequence: TGTGCCAGCAGTGAGTTAGTGGCCACTGAAGCTTTCTTT. Its protein product is CASSELVATEAFF.

The chain couples TRBV10-3 to TRBJ1-5, with D possibly TRBD1 on 5 matching bases. The CDR3 is 14 residues long. Trimming took 8 bases from V and 4 from J, leaving 15 bases between them. CDR1 is ENHRY and CDR2 is SYGVKD in the germline V gene. The CDR3, as DNA: TGTGCCATCCGGGCGGGGTGGGGGAATCAGCCCCAGCATTTT. Translated, it gives CAIRAGWGNQPQHF.

V is TRBV4-2 and J is TRBJ2-5; 7 bases are shared with TRBD1. The CDR3 spans 15 residues. Looked up from germline, CDR1 is LGHNA and CDR2 is YNFKEQ. After removal of 0 bases from V and 2 bases from J, the junction contained 3 bases not matched to a gene. The CDR3 coding sequence is TGTGCCAGCAGCCAAGACGCGGACAGGCAAGAGACCCAGTACTTC. Translating it yields CASSQDADRQETQYF.

This clonotype has just a few counts. The chain links TRBV28 to TRBJ2-5; 14 bases are shared with TRBD2. CDR1 is MDHEN and CDR2 is SYDVKM in the germline V gene. Losses at the gene ends were 1 base for V and 5 bases for J; bases not matched to a gene: 12. This CDR3 is 19 amino acids long. The CDR3 DNA sequence: TGTGCCAGCAGTTTATCCCCGCTGACTAGCGGGGGGGCGTGGGAGACCCAGTACTTC. Amino acids: CASSLSPLTSGGAWETQYF.

The V gene is TRBV7-6, the J gene TRBJ2-5; the match to TRBD2 covers 8 bases. J gave up 4 bases and V 2 bases, and 3 bases lay outside the gene matches. There are 14 residues in the CDR3. Per germline, CDR1 SGHVS and CDR2 FNYEAQ. In nucleotides, the CDR3 is TGTGCCAGCAGCTTAAGCGGGAGTGGAGAGACCCAGTACTTC. As protein: CASSLSGSGETQYF.

This clonotype has more than one count but fewer than ten. V usage is TRBV10-3 and J usage is TRBJ1-2, with D possibly TRBD1 on 5 matching bases. Trimming cost V 8 bases and J 2 bases, with 9 bases left between them. Germline assignment: CDR1 ENHRY and CDR2 SYGVKD. The CDR3 sequence is 12 residues long. The CDR3 DNA sequence: TGTGCCATCCTCGGGGGGAACTATGGCTACACCTTC. Its translation is CAILGGNYGYTF.

The chain joins TRBV6-2 or TRBV6-3 to TRBJ1-3; no clear D. This CDR3 region has 15 residues. Trimming left V 2 bases short and J 0 bases short, with 8 bases between. In germline, CDR1 is MNHEY, CDR2 SVGEGT. The CDR3, as DNA: TGTGCCAGCAGTTACGGGCGGAGCTCTGGAAACACCATATATTTT. It encodes CASSYGRSSGNTIYF.

V and J are TRBV15 and TRBJ2-1; tentatively, D is TRBD1 (5 bases). Germline-derived CDR1 and CDR2 are LNHNV and YYDKDF (reference sequence). The V end was cut by 6 bases, the J end by 6 bases, with 15 bases between. This CDR3 contains 14 residues. CDR3 sequence (DNA): TGTGCCACCAGTATAAGACTCCAGGGCAATGAGCAGTTCTTC. Translation: CATSIRLQGNEQFF.

This clonotype was seen only a few times. The V call is TRBV20-1, the J call TRBJ2-3; TRBD2 aligns across 10 bases. CDR1 DFQATT and CDR2 SNEGSKA come from the germline V gene (reference sequence). The V segment lost 7 bases and the J segment 5 bases; nucleotides outside the gene matches: 6. The CDR3 extends over 13 amino acids. Here the CDR3 reads CSGGGLALDTQYF. The CDR3 nucleotides are TGCAGTGGGGGGGGACTAGCGTTAGATACGCAGTATTTT.

The chain is built from TRBV18 and TRBJ1-5; D possibly corresponds to TRBD1 (5 bases). The germline V and J ends were trimmed by 2 bases and 4 bases, with 9 bases remaining between them. The CDR3 length is 14 residues. Germline V gives CDR1 KGHSH, CDR2 LQKENI. The CDR3 DNA is TGTGCCAGCTCACCAGGGGCAGGGAATCAGCCCCAGCATTTT. Translated, it gives CASSPGAGNQPQHF. Drawing the rest from reference TRBV18 and TRBJ1-5, the complete variable domain is NAGVMQNPRHLVRRRGQEARLRCSPMKGHSHVYWYRQLPEEGLKFMVYLQKENIIDESGMPKERFSAEFPKEGPSILRIQQVVRGDSAAYFCASSPGAGNQPQHFGDGTRLSIL.

The chain couples TRBV2 to TRBJ2-7, with TRBD1 matching 7 bases. V dropped 6 bases and J dropped 3; count of bases not matched to a gene: 8. This CDR3 region has 14 residues. The germline gives CDR1 SNHLY, CDR2 FYNNEI. CDR3 region: CASSNTGAGYEQYF. DNA for the CDR3: TGTGCCAGCAGCAACACAGGGGCAGGCTACGAGCAGTACTTC.

This clonotype occurred a few times. V usage is TRBV6-5 and J usage is TRBJ2-7; D is unclear. Germline-derived CDR1 and CDR2 are MNHEY and SVGAGI. The V end was cut by 4 bases, the J end by 6 bases, with 19 bases between. This CDR3 contains 15 residues. The CDR3 reads CASSFNPRIPLEQYF. Written as DNA, the CDR3 is TGTGCCAGCAGTTTCAACCCTAGAATTCCTCTCGAGCAGTACTTC.

This clonotype turned up a few times. The chain has TRBV24-1 and TRBJ2-7; D is perhaps TRBD1 or TRBD2 (5 bases each). CDR3 size: 12 residues. The germline V and J ends were trimmed by 4 bases and 7 bases, with 10 bases remaining between them. Germline assignment: CDR1 KGHDR and CDR2 SFDVKD. CDR3 sequence (DNA): TGTGCCACCAGTGACTTGGGGGTGGAGCAGTACTTC. Its protein product is CATSDLGVEQYF.

The sample holds many counts of this clonotype. This chain uses TRBV5-5 with TRBJ2-7; tentative D call: TRBD1 (6 bases). This CDR3 has 14 residues. CDR1 and CDR2 from the germline V gene are SGHKS and YYEKEE (reference sequence). The ends were cut back, 3 bases at V and 2 bases at J, with 12 bases in the middle. The CDR3 region is CASSSIGTTYEQYF. The DNA for the CDR3 is TGTGCCAGCAGCTCAATAGGGACAACCTACGAGCAGTACTTC.

This clonotype came up a few times. The CDR3 DNA follows: TGCGCCAGCAGCTTCCATGGACAGGGGACCGGGGAGCTGTTTTTT. Amino acid sequence: CASSFHGQGTGELFF. The J gene is TRBJ2-2, the V gene TRBV5-1; 9 bases fit TRBD1. V dropped 2 bases and J dropped 5; count of bases not matched to a gene: 4. CDR1 and CDR2 (germline): SGHRS, YFSETQ. CDR3 length equals 15 residues. Combining the CDR3 with reference TRBV5-1 and TRBJ2-2 gives the whole variable domain KAGVTQTPRYLIKTRGQQVTLSCSPISGHRSVSWYQQTPGQGLQFLFEYFSETQRNKGNFPGRFSGRQFSNSRSEMNVSTLELGDSALYLCASSFHGQGTGELFFGEGSRLTVL.